A selection of T cell receptor beta chains follows, all from one sample in a study of PD-L1 blockade in urothelial cancer. Assay used: immunoSEQ multiplex PCR; TCRdb lists only in-frame clones, some missing. The sample lists over 45,000 clones, nearly 90% occurring once. Specimen: PBMCs, collected around atezolizumab (anti-PD-L1) treatment. Receptors were obtained from a man aged 60 to 69 with urothelial cancer. The CDR3 runs from the conserved cysteine through the conserved F or W. The D gene is left open where the match is weak. Some rows mark clone size as missing; the rest say once, few, many or name a class of expanded clone.

clone_size: -; j_call: TRBJ1-1; d_call: -; v_call: TRBV5-1; cdr3_nt: TGCGCCAGCAGCCTCACAGGGAATTCGTACACTGAAGCTTTCTTT; cdr3_aa: CASSLTGNSYTEAFF
clone_size: -; j_call: TRBJ2-5; d_call: TRBD2; v_call: TRBV18; cdr3_nt: TGTGCCAGCTCACCACAGAGCGGGGCCCAAGAGACCCAGTACTTC; cdr3_aa: CASSPQSGAQETQYF
clone_size: -; j_call: TRBJ1-6; d_call: TRBD1; v_call: TRBV30; cdr3_nt: TGTGCCTGGAACGACAGGGCCAATTCACCCCTCCACTTT; cdr3_aa: CAWNDRANSPLHF
clone_size: -; j_call: TRBJ2-6; d_call: -; v_call: TRBV2; cdr3_nt: TGTGCCAGCAGTGGGCATACAGGGGCCAACGTCCTGACTTTC; cdr3_aa: CASSGHTGANVLTF
clone_size: -; j_call: TRBJ2-2; d_call: TRBD2; v_call: TRBV6-6; cdr3_nt: TGTGCCAGCAGTTACGTTCGGGGGGGCACCGGGGAGCTGTTTTTT; cdr3_aa: CASSYVRGGTGELFF
clone_size: -; j_call: TRBJ1-6; d_call: -; v_call: TRBV28; cdr3_nt: TGTGCCAGCAGTTTGTGGCAAAGTAATTCACCCCTCCACTTT; cdr3_aa: CASSLWQSNSPLHF
clone_size: -; j_call: TRBJ1-1; d_call: -; v_call: TRBV10-3; cdr3_nt: TGTGCCCAATGTTGGGGGGACACTGAAGCTTTCTTT; cdr3_aa: CAQCWGDTEAFF
clone_size: -; j_call: TRBJ2-5; d_call: TRBD1; v_call: TRBV29-1; cdr3_nt: TGCAGCGTTACTTCTCCGGGACAGGGAGGGTGGGAGACCCAGTACTTC; cdr3_aa: CSVTSPGQGGWETQYF
clone_size: -; j_call: TRBJ1-6; d_call: TRBD1; v_call: TRBV6-1; cdr3_nt: TGTGCCAGCAGTCCAGGGGGCGAAGGTAATTCACCCCTCCACTTT; cdr3_aa: CASSPGGEGNSPLHF
clone_size: -; j_call: TRBJ2-7; d_call: -; v_call: TRBV20-1; cdr3_nt: TGCAGTGCTGCTGGCGGTATCGAGCAGTACTTC; cdr3_aa: CSAAGGIEQYF
clone_size: -; j_call: TRBJ2-3; d_call: -; v_call: TRBV30; cdr3_nt: TGTGCCTGGACCATAGGGTCCAGCGGCGCAGATACGCAGTATTTT; cdr3_aa: CAWTIGSSGADTQYF
clone_size: -; j_call: TRBJ2-5; d_call: TRBD2; v_call: TRBV6-1; cdr3_nt: TGTGCCAGCAGTGGCCCGGGCGGGGGGAGAGAGACCCAGTACTTC; cdr3_aa: CASSGPGGGRETQYF
clone_size: -; j_call: TRBJ2-2; d_call: -; v_call: TRBV9; cdr3_nt: TGTGCCAGCACAAGGTGGGGCGGCGGCACCGGGGAGCTGTTTTTT; cdr3_aa: CASTRWGGGTGELFF
clone_size: -; j_call: TRBJ1-6; d_call: -; v_call: TRBV7-6; cdr3_nt: TGTGCCAGCAGCGAGAGGTCGGGGGTTGGGAATTCACCCCTCCACTTT; cdr3_aa: CASSERSGVGNSPLHF
clone_size: -; j_call: TRBJ1-1; d_call: -; v_call: TRBV6-5; cdr3_nt: TGTGCCAGCAATCAACAGGGAAGCACTGAAGCTTTCTTT; cdr3_aa: CASNQQGSTEAFF
clone_size: -; j_call: TRBJ2-2; d_call: -; v_call: TRBV5-1; cdr3_nt: TGCGCCAGCAGCTTGACCAGTGGCACCGGGGAGCTGTTTTTT; cdr3_aa: CASSLTSGTGELFF
clone_size: -; j_call: TRBJ1-1; d_call: TRBD1; v_call: TRBV7-2; cdr3_nt: TGTGCCAGCAGCTCCCTCGCCGGGACAGCATACACTGAAGCTTTCTTT; cdr3_aa: CASSSLAGTAYTEAFF
clone_size: -; j_call: TRBJ1-1; d_call: -; v_call: TRBV7-8; cdr3_nt: TGTGCCAGCAGCTTAGCGAATGGAGGGTTCACTGAAGCTTTCTTT; cdr3_aa: CASSLANGGFTEAFF
clone_size: -; j_call: TRBJ1-6; d_call: -; v_call: TRBV5-1; cdr3_nt: TGCGCCTCGGCTTCTTGGGGCGGGACTTATAATTCACCCCTCCACTTT; cdr3_aa: CASASWGGTYNSPLHF
clone_size: -; j_call: TRBJ1-6; d_call: -; v_call: TRBV30; cdr3_nt: TGTGCCTGGGGTGCCCAGGGGTTCTATAATTCACCCCTCCACTTT; cdr3_aa: CAWGAQGFYNSPLHF
clone_size: -; j_call: TRBJ1-3; d_call: -; v_call: TRBV4-3; cdr3_nt: TGCGCCAGCAGCCAAGAATGGGGGGCTGGAAACACCATATATTTT; cdr3_aa: CASSQEWGAGNTIYF
clone_size: -; j_call: TRBJ2-2; d_call: TRBD1; v_call: TRBV4-1; cdr3_nt: TGCGCCAGCAGCCAAGAGACAGGGGGCTGGGGCGGGGAGCTGTTTTTT; cdr3_aa: CASSQETGGWGGELFF
clone_size: -; j_call: TRBJ1-2; d_call: TRBD1; v_call: TRBV7-9; cdr3_nt: TGTGCCAGCAGCTTAATCAGAACACAGGGGGGCGATGGCTACACCTTC; cdr3_aa: CASSLIRTQGGDGYTF
clone_size: -; j_call: TRBJ1-4; d_call: -; v_call: TRBV7-9; cdr3_nt: TGTGCCAGCAGCTTCAGTGGGAGCAAAAATGAAAAACTGTTTTTT; cdr3_aa: CASSFSGSKNEKLFF
clone_size: few; j_call: TRBJ1-4; d_call: -; v_call: TRBV30; cdr3_nt: TGTGCCACGGGGTTTAATGAAAAACTGTTTTTT; cdr3_aa: CATGFNEKLFF
clone_size: few; j_call: TRBJ1-1; d_call: -; v_call: TRBV18; cdr3_nt: TGTGCCAGCTCACCATCTACCAGGGGTGGGGAAGCTTTCTTT; cdr3_aa: CASSPSTRGGEAFF
clone_size: -; j_call: TRBJ2-7; d_call: -; v_call: TRBV7-2; cdr3_nt: TGTGCCAGCAGCTTCGGAGGATCCTACGAGCAGTACTTC; cdr3_aa: CASSFGGSYEQYF
clone_size: -; j_call: TRBJ2-7; d_call: -; v_call: TRBV7-8; cdr3_nt: TGTGCCAGCAGCTTCAAAACAGAGTCCTACGAGCAGTACTTC; cdr3_aa: CASSFKTESYEQYF
clone_size: once; j_call: TRBJ2-3; d_call: TRBD2; v_call: TRBV6-1; cdr3_nt: TGTGCCAGCAGTGCCAGCGGGGGTCGGGCAGATACGCAGTATTTT; cdr3_aa: CASSASGGRADTQYF
clone_size: once; j_call: TRBJ2-5; d_call: -; v_call: TRBV5-8; cdr3_nt: TGTGCCAGCAGCTCTAGACAGTGGGAGACCCAGTACTTC; cdr3_aa: CASSSRQWETQYF
clone_size: few; j_call: TRBJ2-1; d_call: -; v_call: TRBV4-2; cdr3_nt: TGTGCCAGCAGCCAAGAGGGCAGGGGGGTAGTCGATGAGCAGTTCTTC; cdr3_aa: CASSQEGRGVVDEQFF
clone_size: -; j_call: TRBJ1-4; d_call: TRBD1; v_call: TRBV6-5; cdr3_nt: TGTGCCAGCAGTTCGGACAGGGGAAAGGGAGGACTGTTTTTT; cdr3_aa: CASSSDRGKGGLFF
clone_size: -; j_call: TRBJ1-2; d_call: TRBD1; v_call: TRBV5-1; cdr3_nt: TGCGCCAGCAGCTCAGACAGGGTAGGCTACACCTTC; cdr3_aa: CASSSDRVGYTF
clone_size: -; j_call: TRBJ1-2; d_call: TRBD1; v_call: TRBV30; cdr3_nt: TGTGCCTGCTCCGGACAGGGGAGGTATTATGGCTACACCTTC; cdr3_aa: CACSGQGRYYGYTF
clone_size: -; j_call: TRBJ1-1; d_call: TRBD1; v_call: TRBV2; cdr3_nt: TGTGCCAGCAGCCGGGACAGGGTGAACACTGAAGCTTTCTTT; cdr3_aa: CASSRDRVNTEAFF
clone_size: -; j_call: TRBJ1-2; d_call: TRBD1; v_call: TRBV28; cdr3_nt: TGTGCCAGCAGACGCCCGGACAGGGAAAACTATGGCTACACCTTC; cdr3_aa: CASRRPDRENYGYTF
clone_size: few; j_call: TRBJ2-3; d_call: -; v_call: TRBV2; cdr3_nt: TGTGCCAGCAGCTCAGAGGGCCCCCCAGATACGCAGTATTTT; cdr3_aa: CASSSEGPPDTQYF
clone_size: -; j_call: TRBJ1-1; d_call: -; v_call: TRBV7-9; cdr3_nt: TGTGCCAGCAGTCTTCTTGGACAAAACACTGAAGCTTTCTTT; cdr3_aa: CASSLLGQNTEAFF
clone_size: -; j_call: TRBJ2-2; d_call: -; v_call: TRBV28; cdr3_nt: TGTGCCAGCAGGTCGGGACACCGGACCGGGGAGCTGTTTTTT; cdr3_aa: CASRSGHRTGELFF
clone_size: once; j_call: TRBJ1-2; d_call: -; v_call: TRBV9; cdr3_nt: TGTGCCAGCAGCGTAGCCAGGGACACTAACTATGGCTACACCTTC; cdr3_aa: CASSVARDTNYGYTF
clone_size: -; j_call: TRBJ2-3; d_call: TRBD2; v_call: TRBV7-9; cdr3_nt: TGTGCCAGCAGCGCAAGCGGGGGGGCTTCAGATACGCAGTATTTT; cdr3_aa: CASSASGGASDTQYF
clone_size: -; j_call: TRBJ2-3; d_call: -; v_call: TRBV4-1; cdr3_nt: TGCGCCAGCAGCCACTTCACAGATACGCAGTATTTT; cdr3_aa: CASSHFTDTQYF
clone_size: -; j_call: TRBJ2-5; d_call: TRBD1; v_call: TRBV5-1; cdr3_nt: TGCGCCAGCAGCAGGACAGGGAAAGAGACCCAGTACTTC; cdr3_aa: CASSRTGKETQYF
clone_size: -; j_call: TRBJ1-1; d_call: -; v_call: TRBV6-6; cdr3_nt: TGTGCCAGCAGTTCCCAGGGCCGGCGGACTGAAGCTTTCTTT; cdr3_aa: CASSSQGRRTEAFF
clone_size: -; j_call: TRBJ1-6; d_call: -; v_call: TRBV7-2; cdr3_nt: TGTGCCAGCAGCTACCGACAGTGGGATCGGTCACCCCTCCACTTT; cdr3_aa: CASSYRQWDRSPLHF
clone_size: -; j_call: TRBJ2-3; d_call: TRBD2; v_call: TRBV11-3; cdr3_nt: TGTGCCAGCAGCCCTCAAGCGGGGGGGACAGATACGCAGTATTTT; cdr3_aa: CASSPQAGGTDTQYF
clone_size: -; j_call: TRBJ2-1; d_call: TRBD1; v_call: TRBV7-9; cdr3_nt: TGTGCCAGCAGTCCGGGACAGGGTGGGAATGAGCAGTTCTTC; cdr3_aa: CASSPGQGGNEQFF